This section outlines one T cell receptor beta chain sequence together with its context. Authors' methods: It was from reference gene primer amplification that nucleated cell counts were estimated. The repertoire was sequenced with immunoSEQ multiplex PCR; TCRdb's copy has only in-frame clones and lacks some. V and J calls and clone size come straight from that table; D and trimming were deduced from the DNA. The table lists around 62,000 clones, 70% to 90% of them singletons. CDR3 length equals 15 residues. The ends lost 10 bases at V and 2 bases at J; junction bases unmatched: 12. Per the germline V gene, CDR1 is MNHNY and CDR2 is SVGAGI (reference sequence). These data are taken from a study of blood T cell repertoires in COVID-19.

Sequencing was performed on peripheral blood. The chain carries TRBV6-6 and TRBJ2-3; 7 bases line up with TRBD2. The receptor was isolated from a woman aged 60-70 years with acute or convalescent COVID-19. The CDR3 DNA reads TGTGCCAACCGAGCTAGCGGCCCCTACACAGATACGCAGTATTTT. Translating it yields CANRASGPYTDTQYF.